This entry describes one TCR beta chain. What this receptor recognizes is not known. Base qualities are not recorded, but no much larger clone differs from it by a single base. The CDR3 has 16 amino acids, counting the end cysteine and phenylalanine. Only the CDR3 region is kept as DNA, spanning 48 bases read in frame from base 1. The junction carries 12 bases between V and J, which are trimmed by 0 bases and 4 bases respectively. CDR1 LGHNA and CDR2 YNFKEQ are derived from the germline V gene. These data come from a study of regulatory and conventional T cells in RAG deficiency (TCRdb year 2017). Background for the entire study: High-throughput TCR beta sequencing was used to compare the repertoire diversity and composition of Treg, conventional CD4+ and CD8+ T cells between RAG-deficient patients and healthy controls.

The library was prepared using the immunoSEQ multiplex PCR assay. Rearranged TCR beta chain products were amplified from genomic DNA of sorted T-cell subsets and sequenced. The authors processed their data as follows. Shannon entropy and Simpson indices were used to quantify the repertoire diversity of productive TCR beta rearrangements. To gauge clonal expansion, the frequencies of the 100 most abundant productive TCR beta clonotypes among total reads were added together. The TRB repertoires were scored with a self-reactivity index that is based on amino acid usage at CDR3beta positions 6 and 7. Repertoire analyses used two-way ANOVA; flow cytometric analyses used Student t or Mann-Whitney tests. TCRdb stores this immuneACCESS table with in-frame sequences only. Part of the clones is absent; in the studies checked, under half of the shortfall reflects unresolved V genes, and no reason is known for the rest. V and J calls and clone size are as listed in that table; D and trimming were resolved from the DNA. The sample data list 34,000 or so clones, and around 89% of these were observed just once. In total, the top ten clones hold approximately 13% of the sample.

Repertoire analyses used roughly 8 healthy control donors as the comparison group. Before genomic DNA extraction, CD8+ T cells lacking CD4 were purified from blood. Findings and caveats that apply to the study as a whole: Rather than being bona fide Treg cells, the sorted CD25-high CD127-low cells in Omenn syndrome patients may represent peripherally activated cells. All patient T-cell subsets had shorter CDR3 lengths; Omenn syndrome patients showed >80% Treg-Tconv repertoire overlap at nucleotide and amino acid level. Markedly lower Shannon entropy and higher Simpson indices were observed in RAG-deficient patients than in control T-cell subpopulations. For some subjects, some T-cell subset analyses were not performed. Compared with controls, Omenn syndrome and CID/AS patients had around 100-fold fewer unique TCR beta sequences in Treg cells, but only approximately 10-fold fewer in the other subsets.

The data were also submitted as part of a second study, on regulatory T cells. That second report states: In the multiplex PCR, 52 forward TRBV primers and 13 reverse TRBJ primers were used, and assay-based and computational corrections were applied for amplification bias. Repertoires from patients had restricted unique TRB V-J pairs and skewed V and J gene usage, with the strongest effect in regulatory T cells. The study compared T-cell receptor beta repertoires of sorted regulatory, conventional CD4+ and CD8+ T cells between CD3G-deficient patients and healthy controls. Ficoll density separation was used to isolate peripheral blood mononuclear cells. CD3+ CD8+ CD4- T cells were isolated using a FACSAria cell sorter. Within the immunoSEQ assay, multiplex PCR amplified rearranged TRB loci from genomic DNA. TRB amplicons were sequenced on an Illumina HiSeq platform. Raw sequences were error-filtered and aligned to reference gene sequences by custom algorithms, then analyzed with the immunoSEQ online tools. The frequencies of productive and nonproductive TRB rearrangements were evaluated among unique sequences as well as among total sequences. Prism software was used to run t tests, Mann-Whitney tests or two-way ANOVA for comparisons between groups.

The chain was built from TRBV4-2 and TRBJ1-4; the D gene remains uncertain. Sequenced input: CD8+ T cells sorted from blood. This TCR came from a human donor in good health. The CDR3 loop reads CASSQDRGSLNEKLFF. The DNA sequence is TGTGCCAGCAGCCAAGACCGAGGCAGTCTTAATGAAAAACTGTTTTTT.